Listed below are T cell receptor beta chains from one sample, sequenced in a study of blood T cell repertoires in COVID-19. TCRdb's table, derived via immunoSEQ multiplex PCR, lists solely in-frame clones and lacks some. The sample has about 300,000 clones, just over 85% seen once. Sequenced: PBMCs or T cells enriched from blood (not recorded which). These receptors all stem from a woman aged 18-35 years who had recovered from COVID-19. CDR3s include the opening cysteine and the closing phenylalanine or tryptophan. A D gene is named only where the DNA matches it firmly. Some rows have no size entry. The others give once, few or many, or a class for an expanded clone.

>TRBV29-1|-|TRBJ1-2|TRBD1
CSVRTGNYGYTF
TGCAGCGTCAGGACAGGGAACTATGGCTACACCTTC
>TRBV30|-|TRBJ1-1|-
CAWSKAGDMNTEAFF
TGTGCCTGGAGTAAGGCAGGTGATATGAACACTGAAGCTTTCTTT
>TRBV2|-|TRBJ1-4|TRBD1
CASSGTGENEKLFF
TGTGCCAGCAGTGGGACAGGGGAAAATGAAAAACTGTTTTTT
>TRBV7-9|few|TRBJ2-7|-
CASSLNNYEQYF
TGTGCCAGCAGCTTAAATAACTACGAGCAGTACTTC
>TRBV13|-|TRBJ1-6|TRBD1
CASSLIGDRIYNSPLHF
TGTGCCAGCAGCTTAATAGGGGACAGGATATATAATTCACCCCTCCACTTT
>TRBV20-1|-|TRBJ1-5|TRBD1
CSASQGGRVTPQHF
TGCAGTGCTAGTCAGGGGGGAAGGGTTACGCCCCAGCATTTT
>TRBV25-1|-|TRBJ1-6|-
CASSQSEYNSPLHF
TGTGCCAGCAGTCAGTCGGAGTATAATTCACCCCTCCACTTT
>TRBV5-1|-|TRBJ1-2|-
CASSLAGDYGYTF
TGCGCCAGCAGCTTGGCGGGGGACTATGGCTACACCTTC
>TRBV6-5|-|TRBJ1-1|-
CASNTGLMNTEAFF
TGTGCCAGCAATACCGGACTCATGAACACTGAAGCTTTCTTT
>TRBV29-1|-|TRBJ1-2|TRBD1
CSVEDRARSYGYTF
TGCAGCGTTGAGGACAGGGCGCGGAGCTATGGCTACACCTTC
>TRBV2|-|TRBJ1-1|TRBD1
CATGGQSVMDTEAFF
TGTGCCACCGGGGGACAGTCCGTAATGGACACTGAAGCTTTCTTT
>TRBV4-1|once|TRBJ1-2|-
CASSRAPGGAPNYGYTF
TGCGCCAGCAGCCGAGCCCCGGGGGGAGCCCCTAACTATGGCTACACCTTC
>TRBV7-9|-|TRBJ2-1|TRBD2
CASSSLRRAGVLYNEQFF
TGTGCCAGCAGCTCCCTCCGTAGGGCGGGGGTGCTCTACAATGAGCAGTTCTTC
>TRBV2|-|TRBJ1-6|TRBD1
CASSGRQGDPPLHF
TGTGCCAGCAGTGGTAGGCAGGGGGATCCACCCCTCCACTTT
>TRBV3-1/TRBV3-2|-|TRBJ1-1|TRBD1
CASKNWRTGVTEAFF
TGTGCCAGTAAAAACTGGCGGACAGGGGTGACTGAAGCTTTCTTT
>TRBV7-9|once|TRBJ2-5|TRBD2
CASSSTSGGTQYF
TGTGCCAGCAGCTCGACTAGCGGGGGGACCCAGTACTTC